These 15 T cell receptor beta chains were sequenced from one sample in a study of T-cell reconstitution after alpha-beta-depleted transplantation in children. Preparing the TCRbeta library involved the use of unique molecular identifiers. TCRdb re-called the PCR reads with MiXCR, one entry per CDR3 protein. The sample records approximately 640,000 distinct CDR3 sequences, 16% being singletons. Sequenced material: PBMCs from the stem cell graft donor, taken from the stem cell graft. The receptor source for this set is a human donor who donated a stem cell graft to a child with acute myeloid leukemia.

The chain has TRBV11-3 and TRBJ2-1, with D uncertain. Germline values: CDR1 SGHNT, CDR2 YENEEA. The germline V and J ends were trimmed by 2 bases and 0 bases, with 11 bases remaining between them. CDR3 length: 16 residues. This CDR3 reads CASSLRSGGSYNEQFF. CDR3 DNA sequence: TGTGCCAGCAGCTTAAGATCTGGTGGCTCCTACAATGAGCAGTTCTTC. Using reference TRBV11-3 and TRBJ2-1 for the parts outside the CDR3, the full variable domain is EAGVVQSPRYKIIEKKQPVAFWCNPISGHNTLYWYLQNLGQGPELLIRYENEEAVDDSQLPKDRFSAERLKGVDSTLKIQPAELGDSAVYLCASSLRSGGSYNEQFFGPGTRLTVL.

There are a few counts of this clonotype. V and J are TRBV7-3 and TRBJ2-2; D unclear. The V gene's germline CDR1 is SGHTA and CDR2 FQGTGA. V was cut by 1 base and J by 0 bases, with 15 bases left in between. The CDR3 extends over 18 amino acids. The CDR3, as DNA: TGTGCCAGCAGCTTAAAAGTGTCCGTGACCCCGAACACCGGGGAGCTGTTTTTT. Translating it yields CASSLKVSVTPNTGELFF. The variable domain in full, with the rest retrieved from reference TRBV7-3 and TRBJ2-2, is GAGVSQTPSNKVTEKGKYVELRCDPISGHTALYWYRQSLGQGPEFLIYFQGTGAADDSGLPNDRFFAVRPEGSVSTLKIQRTERGDSAVYLCASSLKVSVTPNTGELFFGEGSRLTVL.

The sample holds many counts of this clonotype. The J gene is TRBJ2-5, the V gene TRBV9; D ambiguous. This CDR3 comprises 16 residues. The V end lost 4 bases, the J end lost 3 bases, and 19 bases lay between the germline ends. The germline V gene has CDR1 SGDLS and CDR2 YYNGEE. The CDR3 coding sequence is TGTGCCAGCAGCTTACATACATCTACAGACGAAGAGACCCAGTACTTC. This encodes CASSLHTSTDEETQYF.

The sample holds many counts of this clonotype. J is TRBJ2-1 and V is TRBV20-1, with 12 bases aligning to TRBD1. The junction had 3 bases not matched to a gene; V was cut back by 3 bases and J by 6 bases. CDR1 DFQATT and CDR2 SNEGSKA come from the germline V gene (reference sequence). This CDR3 is built from 14 residues. The DNA of the CDR3 is TGCAGTGCTAGCAGGGACAGGGGGCTCAATGAGCAGTTCTTC. Its translation is CSASRDRGLNEQFF.

This clonotype showed up many times. This chain links TRBV5-6 with TRBJ2-7, with 9 bases identical to TRBD1. Unmatched junction bases numbered 6, after V lost 0 bases and J lost 5 bases. Germline assignment: CDR1 SGHDT and CDR2 YYEEEE. The CDR3 loop spans 15 amino acids. CDR3 region: CASSLGQGVRHEQYV. Written as DNA, the CDR3 is TGTGCCAGCAGCTTGGGACAGGGGGTTCGCCACGAGCAGTACGTC.

This clonotype was detected many times. This rearrangement joins TRBV7-8 to TRBJ2-1; D not certain. V dropped 4 bases and J dropped 8 bases, with 9 bases sitting between them. The CDR3 length is 12 residues. Germline CDR1 SGHVS, CDR2 FQNEAQ. In DNA, the CDR3 is TGTGCCAGCAGCTCTAGGATTCATGAGCAGTTCTTC. Protein sequence: CASSSRIHEQFF.

This clonotype occurred many times. The V and J genes are TRBV27 and TRBJ2-2; no clear D gene. The V gene lost 4 bases and the J gene lost 6 bases, with 15 bases spanning the gap. From germline, CDR1 is MNHEY and CDR2 SMNVEV (reference sequence). The CDR3 runs 15 residues. The DNA of the CDR3 is TGTGCCAGCAGTTCGACCACAATTAGGGCCGGGGAGCTGTTTTTT. Translated, it gives CASSSTTIRAGELFF.

This clonotype was detected a few times. The V call is TRBV25-1, the J call TRBJ1-5, with D uncertain. This CDR3 region has 13 residues. V was pared by 1 base and J by 4 bases, with 5 bases between. Looked up from germline, CDR1 is MGHDK and CDR2 is SYGVNS. CDR3 region: CASSESPNQPQHF. CDR3 in DNA: TGTGCCAGCAGTGAATCCCCAAATCAGCCCCAGCATTTT.

The chain is built from TRBV6-1 and TRBJ1-1; maybe TRBD1 (6 bases). The CDR3 has 14 residues. The germline V gene encodes CDR1 MNHNS and CDR2 SASEGT. Trimming stripped 4 bases from V and 1 base from J, with 10 bases between. The CDR3 DNA sequence: TGTGCCAGCAGTGCCGGACAGCGGAACACTGAAGCTTTCTTT. Protein sequence: CASSAGQRNTEAFF.

A few counts support this clonotype. The chain links TRBV16 to TRBJ1-1, with D perhaps TRBD1 (5 bases). CDR1 and CDR2 from the germline V gene are KGHSY and FQNENV. V lost 4 bases to trimming and J lost 11 bases, with 17 bases between them. This CDR3 region has 13 residues. The CDR3: CASSPGIREGAFF. CDR3 sequence (DNA): TGTGCCAGCAGCCCAGGGATCCGGGAAGGGGCTTTCTTT. Full variable domain (rest looked up from reference TRBV16 and TRBJ1-1): GEEVAQTPKHLVRGEGQKAKLYCAPIKGHSYVFWYQQVLKNEFKFLISFQNENVFDETGMPKERFSAKCLPNSPCSLEIQATKLEDSAVYFCASSPGIREGAFFGQGTRLTVV.

This clonotype was seen repeatedly, ten times or more. The chain joins TRBV20-1 to TRBJ1-5; 7 nucleotides line up with TRBD1. The CDR3 is made up of 14 amino acids. V was pared by 5 bases and J by 3 bases, with 7 bases of the junction left unmatched. Germline lookup yields CDR1 DFQATT and CDR2 SNEGSKA (reference sequence). CDR3 loop: CSAGDRVINQPQHF. The CDR3, as DNA: TGCAGTGCTGGTGACAGGGTCATCAATCAGCCCCAGCATTTT.

This clonotype was found many times. This chain joins TRBV4-3 and TRBJ1-3; D gene unclear. V was pared by 0 bases and J by 0 bases, with 6 bases between. This CDR3 has 15 amino acids. Germline V lookup: CDR1 LGHNA, CDR2 YSLEER. The CDR3 here is CASSQDPGSGNTIYF. DNA of the CDR3: TGCGCCAGCAGCCAAGATCCTGGCTCTGGAAACACCATATATTTT.

This clonotype was detected only a few times. The chain has TRBV5-1 and TRBJ2-1; 9 nucleotides align to TRBD1. J gave up 3 bases and V 5 bases, and 9 bases lay outside the gene matches. Germline CDR1 and CDR2: SGHRS and YFSETQ. This CDR3 has 16 amino acids. The CDR3 region is CASRSSGTGFYNEQFF. The CDR3 DNA is TGCGCCAGCAGATCATCGGGGACAGGGTTCTACAATGAGCAGTTCTTC.

This clonotype came up a few times. The chain employs TRBV6-1 and TRBJ2-1; the match to TRBD2 covers 10 bases. CDR3 length equals 16 residues. Germline values: CDR1 MNHNS, CDR2 SASEGT. Trimming took 7 bases from V and 2 from J; bases not matched to a gene: 8. The CDR3 DNA is TGTGCCAGCACCCCTAGCGGGGGCCTCCCCTACAATGAGCAGTTCTTC. Translating gives CASTPSGGLPYNEQFF.

V and J are TRBV11-2 and TRBJ2-6; the D gene is possibly TRBD1 (6 bases). V lost 1 base and J lost 3, with 16 bases in between. The length of the CDR3 is 18 residues. Germline CDR1 and CDR2: SGHAT and FQNNGV. CDR3 sequence: CASSLGSGVRDGANVLTF. The DNA for the CDR3 is TGTGCCAGCAGCTTAGGATCAGGGGTTAGAGATGGGGCCAACGTCCTGACTTTC.